This TCR beta chain appears in the sequencing data of a study of T cell repertoires in cytomegalovirus infection. CDR1 is LNHDA, CDR2 SQIVND, per germline (reference sequence). CDR3 size: 15 residues. Trimming removed 5 bases at V and 2 bases at J, with 16 bases between. TCRdb processed the reads anew with MiXCR; each CDR3 protein has one entry. The profile shows some 940,000 distinct CDR3 sequences, around 32% of them singletons. By share of the sample, this clonotype is medium-sized. What it binds is unknown. The receptor's source is a human donor in good health (CMV status not recorded). Some clones in this sample may be carry-over from other donors' samples. Sequenced here: cultured CD8+ T cells from PBMCs, sampled from culture after CMV antigen stimulation. The gene calls are TRBV19 and TRBJ2-7; perhaps TRBD1 as D (7 bases). The CDR3 region is CASSPRDSSPYEQYF. CDR3 nucleotide sequence: TGTGCCAGTAGTCCGCGGGACAGCTCTCCCTACGAGCAGTACTTC.